The 25 T cell receptor beta chains listed next were all sequenced from one sample in a study of PD-1 blockade in mismatch repair-deficient tumors. Profiled with immunoSEQ multiplex PCR; TCRdb holds only in-frame clones, not every one. The profile shows approximately 17,000 clones, over 70% of them singletons. This sample comprised PBMCs, obtained roughly 24 weeks after starting pembrolizumab. These receptors originate from an adult with mismatch repair-deficient cancer.

This chain connects TRBV2 to TRBJ1-1; 7 bases are a match to TRBD1. Germline CDR1 is SNHLY and CDR2 is FYNNEI. CDR3 length: 14 residues. V was pared by 7 bases and J by 6 bases, with 11 bases of the junction left unmatched. In DNA form, the CDR3 reads TGTGCCAGCATCCGAGACAGGGAGACGTCTGAAGCTTTCTTT. Translation gives CASIRDRETSEAFF.

In this sample, this clone turned up once. The chain carries TRBV7-2 and TRBJ1-5; tentative D call: TRBD1 (6 bases). V was clipped by 5 bases and J by 0 bases, with 8 bases between them. The germline V gene has CDR1 SGHTA and CDR2 FQGNSA. The CDR3 spans 14 residues. The CDR3 DNA follows: TGTGCCAGCAGCGTGACAGGTAGCAATCAGCCCCAGCATTTT. This sequence encodes CASSVTGSNQPQHF.

V and J are TRBV11-3 and TRBJ2-5; D gene unclear. The CDR3 totals 15 residues. The V end was cut by 0 bases, the J end by 5 bases, with 13 bases between. CDR1 and CDR2 from the germline V gene are SGHNT and YENEEA. The CDR3 DNA follows: TGTGCCAGCAGCTTAGAGTACCTCGAAGAGGAGACCCAGTACTTC. It is translated as CASSLEYLEEETQYF.

The chain has TRBV5-1 and TRBJ2-1; 10 bases fit TRBD2. J lost 6 bases, V lost 4 bases, and 7 bases had no gene match. The CDR3 extends over 15 amino acids. Germline loops: CDR1 SGHRS, CDR2 YFSETQ. This CDR3 reads CASSIGLAGVNEQFF. In DNA form, the CDR3 reads TGCGCCAGCAGCATTGGGCTAGCGGGAGTCAATGAGCAGTTCTTC.

J is TRBJ2-1 and V is TRBV19; 7 nucleotides agree with TRBD1. V gave up 6 bases and J gave up 6 bases; unmatched junction bases: 5. Germline loops: CDR1 LNHDA, CDR2 SQIVND (reference sequence). The CDR3 is 13 amino acids. The CDR3 DNA reads TGTGCCAGTAGAGGCAGGGGGAGCAATGAGCAGTTCTTC. The encoded protein is CASRGRGSNEQFF.

The rearrangement joins TRBV27 to TRBJ1-2, with D hard to call. CDR3 length: 13 residues. The V and J ends lost 8 bases and 6 bases respectively, with 16 bases between them. Germline CDR1 and CDR2: MNHEY and SMNVEV (reference sequence). The CDR3 is CASAHRTRDGYTF. Written as DNA, the CDR3 is TGTGCCAGCGCCCACCGAACGCGTGATGGCTACACCTTC.

The V call is TRBV11-2, the J call TRBJ1-2, with D unresolved. Between the trimmed V and J ends, which lost 4 bases and 4 bases, there was a span of 7 bases. The CDR3 runs 12 residues. The germline CDR1 and CDR2 sequences are SGHAT and FQNNGV. CDR3 nucleotide sequence: TGTGCCAGCAGCTCAGAGAGCTATGGCTACACCTTC. Protein: CASSSESYGYTF.

The chain employs TRBV29-1 and TRBJ2-7; D perhaps matches TRBD1 (6 bases). Trimming left V 3 bases short and J 3 bases short, with 12 bases between. Germline values: CDR1 SQVTM, CDR2 ANQGSEA. The CDR3 length is 13 residues. CDR3 sequence reads: CSVEGTQVYEQYF. In nucleotides, the CDR3 is TGCAGCGTTGAGGGGACACAAGTCTACGAGCAGTACTTC.

The CDR3 reads CASSSVYTGAQETQYF. In DNA, the CDR3 is TGCGCCAGCAGCTCCGTTTACACAGGGGCTCAAGAGACCCAGTACTTC. The chain combines TRBV5-1 with TRBJ2-5; 7 nucleotides align to TRBD1. V dropped 3 bases and J dropped 2; count of bases not matched to a gene: 10. The V gene's germline CDR1 is SGHRS and CDR2 YFSETQ. The CDR3 covers 16 residues.

The V gene is TRBV28, the J gene TRBJ2-3; 8 bases are shared with TRBD2. The V gene's germline CDR1 is MDHEN and CDR2 SYDVKM. V trimming: 6 bases; J trimming: 2 bases; junction bases outside the gene matches: 16. The CDR3 is made up of 18 amino acids. The CDR3 DNA sequence: TGTGCCAGCAGCCTCCCCGGGGGGGCGGACGGGGTCACAGATACGCAGTATTTT. Translation gives CASSLPGGADGVTDTQYF.

This chain uses TRBV28 with TRBJ1-4, with 8 bases lining up with TRBD1. Germline V CDR1 and CDR2: MDHEN, SYDVKM. With 10 bases clipped from V and 8 bases from J, the junction kept 12 bases outside the gene matches. The CDR3 spans 14 residues. CDR3 in DNA: TGTGCCATCAGCTCCGACAGGGGAAGAGAAAAACTGTTTTTT. This codes for CAISSDRGREKLFF. Together with reference TRBV28 and TRBJ1-4, the CDR3 gives the full variable domain: DVKVTQSSRYLVKRTGEKVFLECVQDMDHENMFWYRQDPGLGLRLIYFSYDVKMKEKGDIPEGYSVSREKKERFSLILESASTNQTSMYLCAISSDRGREKLFFGSGTQLSVL.

The chain links TRBV7-3 to TRBJ1-1; TRBD1 matches 7 bases. Germline lookup yields CDR1 SGHTA and CDR2 FQGTGA. V trimming: 5 bases; J trimming: 4 bases; junction bases outside the gene matches: 4. The length of the CDR3 is 13 residues. Here the CDR3 reads CASSATGATEAFF. For the CDR3, the DNA is TGTGCCAGCAGCGCAACAGGGGCCACTGAAGCTTTCTTT.

This clone was found once. No DNA is shown, since the ends of the CDR3 on it are uncertain; the CDR3 is the one TCRdb lists. V and J are TRBV6-5 and TRBJ1-5. The CDR3 adds up to 15 amino acids, both ends counted. CDR1 and CDR2 (germline): MNHEY, SVGAGI. The CDR3 here is CASSSSGTGDQPQHF.

This chain links TRBV6-1 with TRBJ1-2; the D is unclear. V lost 4 bases to trimming and J lost 4 bases, with 16 bases between them. The CDR3 sequence is 15 residues long. Germline CDR1 MNHNS, CDR2 SASEGT. The CDR3 bases are TGTGCCAGCAGTGCCTGGAGGGCAGATCTCTATGGCTACACCTTC. Residues: CASSAWRADLYGYTF.

This chain links TRBV28 with TRBJ1-5; D possibly corresponds to TRBD1 (5 bases). This CDR3 contains 17 residues. V lost 4 bases and J 6 bases, leaving 22 bases between the germline ends. Germline lookup yields CDR1 MDHEN and CDR2 SYDVKM. CDR3 bases: TGTGCCAGCAGTTCCCCCTCGAGGAGGGGAGGGACTCAGCCCCAGCATTTT. Its translation: CASSSPSRRGGTQPQHF.

This chain uses TRBV29-1 with TRBJ2-5; D may be TRBD2 (5 bases). V lost 6 bases and J lost 0, with 5 bases in between. Germline V gives CDR1 SQVTM, CDR2 ANQGSEA. This CDR3 comprises 11 residues. The CDR3 bases are TGCAGCGTGGGAGACCAAGAGACCCAGTACTTC. Translated, it gives CSVGDQETQYF.

The chain combines TRBV7-9 with TRBJ1-1; TRBD1 might be the D (6 bases). V lost 2 bases, J lost 0 bases, and 7 bases lay in between. This CDR3 is 14 amino acids long. Germline CDR1 SEHNR, CDR2 FQNEAQ (reference sequence). DNA of the CDR3: TGTGCCAGCAGCTTACAGGGGATGAACACTGAAGCTTTCTTT. It yields the protein CASSLQGMNTEAFF. Full variable domain (missing parts from reference TRBV7-9 and TRBJ1-1): DTGVSQNPRHKITKRGQNVTFRCDPISEHNRLYWYRQTLGQGPEFLTYFQNEAQLEKSRLLSDRFSAERPKGSFSTLEIQRTEQGDSAMYLCASSLQGMNTEAFFGQGTRLTVV.

The chain couples TRBV27 to TRBJ2-1, with 12 bases that match TRBD1. V shed 4 bases, J shed 0 bases, and the junction held 19 bases outside the gene matches. This CDR3 is built from 22 residues. The germline V gene encodes CDR1 MNHEY and CDR2 SMNVEV (reference sequence). The CDR3 is CASSSMAYTGQGARGSYNEQFF. The CDR3 nucleotides read TGTGCCAGCAGTTCCATGGCGTACACGGGACAGGGGGCCAGGGGCTCCTACAATGAGCAGTTCTTC.

The chain has TRBV5-1 and TRBJ2-3, with 7 bases matching TRBD2. The ends lost 0 bases at V and 2 bases at J; junction bases unmatched: 3. The germline V gene has CDR1 SGHRS and CDR2 YFSETQ. The CDR3 loop spans 15 amino acids. The CDR3 region has the DNA TGCGCCAGCAGCTTGGCGGGAGGATACACAGATACGCAGTATTTT. Its translation is CASSLAGGYTDTQYF.

This clone was seen more than once but under ten times. The chain is built from TRBV18 and TRBJ2-7; TRBD1 agrees at 9 bases. The V and J ends lost 6 bases and 3 bases, in that order; junction bases with no gene match: 9. The CDR3 sequence is 15 residues long. CDR1 is KGHSH, CDR2 LQKENI, per germline. In DNA form, the CDR3 reads TGTGCCAGCTCGCCCCCTGGACAGGGGATCTACGAGCAGTACTTC. This gives the protein CASSPPGQGIYEQYF.

CDR3 coding DNA: TGTGCCAGCTCACGGACAGGGGCGACAAATGAAAAACTGTTTTTT. This encodes CASSRTGATNEKLFF. The V gene is TRBV18, the J gene TRBJ1-4; 9 bases align to TRBD1. This CDR3 spans 15 amino acids. Germline V lookup: CDR1 KGHSH, CDR2 LQKENI. V shed 4 bases and J 5 bases; nucleotides not matched to a gene: 5.

CDR3 sequence reads: CASSDSSTGSPLHF. Written as DNA, the CDR3 is TGTGCCAGCAGTGATTCCAGCACGGGTTCACCCCTCCACTTT. This rearrangement joins TRBV25-1 to TRBJ1-6; no firm D call. Germline V gene data show CDR1 as MGHDK and CDR2 as SYGVNS. This CDR3 spans 14 amino acids. V gave up 3 bases and J gave up 9 bases, with 12 bases separating them.

Only one count was recorded for this clone. The chain uses TRBV28 and TRBJ1-5; 7 nucleotides align to TRBD1. The J segment lost 0 bases and the V segment lost 4 bases, leaving 21 bases of the junction unmatched. Germline CDR1 is MDHEN and CDR2 is SYDVKM. This CDR3 comprises 21 residues. The CDR3, as DNA: TGTGCCAGCAGTTCCCCACCGGGACAGTACCCCGGCCCCTATAGCAATCAGCCCCAGCATTTT. It is translated as CASSSPPGQYPGPYSNQPQHF.

The chain combines TRBV19 with TRBJ1-2; a possible D gene is TRBD1 (5 bases). The V gene's germline CDR1 is LNHDA and CDR2 SQIVND (reference sequence). The CDR3 loop spans 13 amino acids. Trimming removed 10 bases at V and 4 bases at J, with 16 bases between. DNA for the CDR3: TGTGCCACAATACAGGATGTTGGCTATGGCTACACCTTC. It is translated as CATIQDVGYGYTF.

CDR3 amino acids: CASSRAGGSYNEQFF. CDR3 nucleotides: TGTGCCAGCAGCCGAGCGGGAGGGTCGTACAATGAGCAGTTCTTC. The V and J genes are TRBV11-3 and TRBJ2-1; 10 nucleotides align to TRBD2. V lost 5 bases to trimming and J lost 4 bases; unmatched junction nucleotides: 5. Germline V lookup: CDR1 SGHNT, CDR2 YENEEA. This CDR3 has 15 residues.